This record looks at one T cell receptor (beta chain) sequence and its context. V gave up 2 bases and J gave up 9 bases; unmatched junction bases: 9. Per germline, CDR1 SGHAT and CDR2 FQNNGV. The CDR3 is 16 residues long. This sample is drawn from a study of blood T cell repertoires in COVID-19. Looking at the study overall: Whether acute or convalescent, the COVID-19 samples came from the United States, Italy and Spain. In each case, the material was cDNA or gDNA derived from T cells, B-cell-depleted T cells, or PBMCs.

Authors' analysis steps: For nucleated cells, counts were estimated from reference gene primer amplification. Repertoires were generated with immunoSEQ multiplex PCR, while TCRdb's copy carries only in-frame clones and drops some. That table is the source of V, J and clone size, and D and trimming were worked out from the DNA. The sample includes about 74,000 clones, roughly four fifths of them seen just once. This chain connects TRBV11-2 to TRBJ1-6; 8 positions match TRBD1. This TCR was sampled from a man between 65 and 85 years old with acute or convalescent COVID-19. The sequencing sample was made of peripheral blood. The CDR3 DNA sequence: TGTGCCAGCAGCTTACTGCCAGGGGGCCTTAGTTCACCCCTCCACTTT. Translating gives CASSLLPGGLSSPLHF.